This T cell receptor beta chain was found in a study of blood T cell repertoires in COVID-19. About the study: Sample material is recorded as cDNA or gDNA derived from T cells, B-cell-depleted T cells, or PBMCs.

The data were produced by immunoSEQ multiplex PCR, yet TCRdb's version contains in-frame clones alone and is incomplete. The sample includes roughly 150,000 clones, around 80% of them seen just once. Recovered status applied to Cohort 3 donors who had two consecutive negative PCRs. It also applied to those with clearance or with symptom resolution. The V segment lost 2 bases and the J segment 5 bases; nucleotides outside the gene matches: 7. This CDR3 contains 17 residues. Germline V gene data show CDR1 as SGHAT and CDR2 as FQNNGV. Sequencing was done on a sample of PBMCs or T cells enriched from blood (not recorded which). V and J are TRBV11-2 and TRBJ2-2; 11 bases are a match to TRBD1. This TCR derives from a man aged 40-49 years who had recovered from COVID-19. CDR3 DNA: TGTGCCAGCAGCTTATCCCGGACAGGGGGCTTAACCGGGGAGCTGTTTTTT. Translated: CASSLSRTGGLTGELFF.